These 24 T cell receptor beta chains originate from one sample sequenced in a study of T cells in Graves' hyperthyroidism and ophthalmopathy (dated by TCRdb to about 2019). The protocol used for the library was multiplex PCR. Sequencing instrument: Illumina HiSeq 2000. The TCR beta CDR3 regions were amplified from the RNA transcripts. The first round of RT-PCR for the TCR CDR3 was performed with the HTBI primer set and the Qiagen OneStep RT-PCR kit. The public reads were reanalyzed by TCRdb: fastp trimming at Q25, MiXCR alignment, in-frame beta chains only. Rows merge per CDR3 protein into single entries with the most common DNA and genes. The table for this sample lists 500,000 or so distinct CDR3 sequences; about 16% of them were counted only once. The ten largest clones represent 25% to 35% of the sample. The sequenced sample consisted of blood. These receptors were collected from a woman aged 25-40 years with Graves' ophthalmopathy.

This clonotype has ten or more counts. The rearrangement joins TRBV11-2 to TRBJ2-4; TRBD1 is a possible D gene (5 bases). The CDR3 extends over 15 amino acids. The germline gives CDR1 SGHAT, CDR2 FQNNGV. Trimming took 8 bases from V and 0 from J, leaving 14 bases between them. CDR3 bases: TGTGCCAGCGCACGCGAAGGGGTAGCCAAAAACATTCAGTACTTC. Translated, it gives CASAREGVAKNIQYF.

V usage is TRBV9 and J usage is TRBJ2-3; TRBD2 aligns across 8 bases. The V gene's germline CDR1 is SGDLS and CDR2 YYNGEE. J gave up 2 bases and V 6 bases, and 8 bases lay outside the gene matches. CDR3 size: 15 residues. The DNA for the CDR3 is TGTGCCAGCAACGGGGGGGGGAGTCCCACAGATACGCAGTATTTT. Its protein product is CASNGGGSPTDTQYF. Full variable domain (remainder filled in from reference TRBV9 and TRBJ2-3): DSGVTQTPKHLITATGQRVTLRCSPRSGDLSVYWYQQSLDQGLQFLIQYYNGEERAKGNILERFSAQQFPDLHSELNLSSLELGDSALYFCASNGGGSPTDTQYFGPGTRLTVL.

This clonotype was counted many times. DNA of the CDR3: TGTGCCAGCAGCCCCTCAGGGGGGGACACTGAAGCTTTCTTT. It translates to CASSPSGGDTEAFF. V gene TRBV28 combines with J gene TRBJ1-1, with 7 nucleotides matching TRBD1. Germline V CDR1 and CDR2: MDHEN, SYDVKM. The CDR3 is made up of 14 amino acids. V dropped 6 bases and J dropped 3; count of bases not matched to a gene: 7.

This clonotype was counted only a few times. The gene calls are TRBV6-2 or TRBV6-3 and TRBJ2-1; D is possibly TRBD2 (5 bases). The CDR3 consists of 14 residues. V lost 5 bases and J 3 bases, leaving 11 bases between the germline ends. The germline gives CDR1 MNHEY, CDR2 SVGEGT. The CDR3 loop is CASSPKRSYNEQFF. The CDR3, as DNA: TGTGCCAGCAGTCCTAAGCGGAGCTACAATGAGCAGTTCTTC.

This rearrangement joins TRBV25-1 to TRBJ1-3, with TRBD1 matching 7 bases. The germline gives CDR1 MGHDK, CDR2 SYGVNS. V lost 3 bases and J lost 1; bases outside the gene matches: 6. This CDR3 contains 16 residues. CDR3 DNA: TGTGCCAGCAGTGAGGCAGGGGGAACGTCTGGAAACACCATATATTTT. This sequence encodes CASSEAGGTSGNTIYF.

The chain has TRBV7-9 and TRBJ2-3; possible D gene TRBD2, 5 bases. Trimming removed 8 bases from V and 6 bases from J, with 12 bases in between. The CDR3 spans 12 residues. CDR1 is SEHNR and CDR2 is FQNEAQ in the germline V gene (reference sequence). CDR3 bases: TGTGCCAGCTCATGGGGAGAGGATACGCAGTATTTT. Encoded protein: CASSWGEDTQYF.

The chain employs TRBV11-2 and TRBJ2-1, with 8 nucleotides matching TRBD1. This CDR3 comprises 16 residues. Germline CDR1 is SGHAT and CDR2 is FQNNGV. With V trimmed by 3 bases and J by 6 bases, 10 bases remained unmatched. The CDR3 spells CASSFLPGQVCNEQFF. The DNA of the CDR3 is TGTGCCAGCAGCTTCCTACCGGGACAGGTTTGCAATGAGCAGTTCTTC.

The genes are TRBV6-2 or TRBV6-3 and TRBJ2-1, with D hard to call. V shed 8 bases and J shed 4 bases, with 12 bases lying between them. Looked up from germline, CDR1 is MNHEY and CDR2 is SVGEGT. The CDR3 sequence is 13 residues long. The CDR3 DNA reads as TGTGCCAGCGCTAATTCCAGGTACAATGAGCAGTTCTTC. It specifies CASANSRYNEQFF.

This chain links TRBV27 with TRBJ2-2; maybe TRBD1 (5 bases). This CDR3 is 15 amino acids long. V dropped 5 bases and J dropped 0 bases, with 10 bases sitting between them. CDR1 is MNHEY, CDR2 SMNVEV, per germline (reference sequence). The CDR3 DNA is TGTGCCAGCAGTCAAACAGGAACGAACACCGGGGAGCTGTTTTTT. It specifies CASSQTGTNTGELFF.

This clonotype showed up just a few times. CDR3 DNA sequence: TGTGCCAGCAGCGTGGGCGGTGAAGGCAATCAGCCCCAGCATTTT. Amino acids: CASSVGGEGNQPQHF. The V gene is TRBV9, the J gene TRBJ1-5, with D unclear. The CDR3 loop spans 15 amino acids. Trimming cost V 2 bases and J 2 bases, with 11 bases left between them. The germline gives CDR1 SGDLS, CDR2 YYNGEE.

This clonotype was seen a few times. The CDR3, as DNA: TGTGCCAGCAGCCATCAATACCGGGACTACCCCTTCTACGAGCAGTACTTC. This translates into CASSHQYRDYPFYEQYF. The J gene is TRBJ2-7, the V gene TRBV3-1; 7 bases map to TRBD2. J was trimmed by 3 bases and V by 3 bases; bases with no gene match: 14. The germline CDR1 and CDR2 sequences are LGHDT and YNNKEL (reference sequence). The CDR3 length is 17 residues.

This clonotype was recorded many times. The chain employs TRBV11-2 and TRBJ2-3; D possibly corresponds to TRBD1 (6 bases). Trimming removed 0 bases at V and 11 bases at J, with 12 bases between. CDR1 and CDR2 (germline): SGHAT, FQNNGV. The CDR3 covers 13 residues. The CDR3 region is CASSLEIQGMQYF. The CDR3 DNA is TGTGCCAGCAGCTTAGAAATACAGGGTATGCAGTATTTT.

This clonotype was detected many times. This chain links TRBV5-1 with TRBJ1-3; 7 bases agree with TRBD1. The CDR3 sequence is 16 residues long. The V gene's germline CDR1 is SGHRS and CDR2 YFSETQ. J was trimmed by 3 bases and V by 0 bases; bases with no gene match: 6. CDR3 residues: CASSLASGTVGNTIYF. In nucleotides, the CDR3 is TGCGCCAGCAGCTTGGCCTCCGGGACAGTTGGAAACACCATATATTTT.

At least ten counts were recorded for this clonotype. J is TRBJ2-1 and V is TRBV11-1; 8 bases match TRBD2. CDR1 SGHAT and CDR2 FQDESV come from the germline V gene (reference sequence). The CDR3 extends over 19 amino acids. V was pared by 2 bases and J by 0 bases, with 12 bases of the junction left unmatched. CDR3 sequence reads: CASSLTRLAGLSSYNEQFF. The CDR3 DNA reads TGTGCCAGCAGCTTAACTCGGCTAGCGGGCCTTAGCTCCTACAATGAGCAGTTCTTC.

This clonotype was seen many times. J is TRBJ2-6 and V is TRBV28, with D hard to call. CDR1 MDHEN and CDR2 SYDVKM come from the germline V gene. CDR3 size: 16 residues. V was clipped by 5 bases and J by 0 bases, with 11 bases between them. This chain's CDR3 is CASSTPSHSGANVLTF. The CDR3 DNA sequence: TGTGCCAGCAGTACCCCATCCCACTCTGGGGCCAACGTCCTGACTTTC. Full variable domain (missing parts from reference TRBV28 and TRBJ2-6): DVKVTQSSRYLVKRTGEKVFLECVQDMDHENMFWYRQDPGLGLRLIYFSYDVKMKEKGDIPEGYSVSREKKERFSLILESASTNQTSMYLCASSTPSHSGANVLTFGAGSRLTVL.

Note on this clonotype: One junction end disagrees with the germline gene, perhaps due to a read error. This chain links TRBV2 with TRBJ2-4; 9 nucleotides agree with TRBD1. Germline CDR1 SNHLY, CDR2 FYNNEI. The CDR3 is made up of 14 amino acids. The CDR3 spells CASTPGQGRLACHF. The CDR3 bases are TGTGCCAGCACCCCGGGACAGGGCCGACTAGCTTGTCACTTC.

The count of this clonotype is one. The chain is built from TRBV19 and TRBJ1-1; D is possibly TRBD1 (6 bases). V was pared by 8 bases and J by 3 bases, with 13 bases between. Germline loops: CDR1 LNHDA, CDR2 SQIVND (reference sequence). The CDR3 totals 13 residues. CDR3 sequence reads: CASLFKGDTEAFF. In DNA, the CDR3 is TGTGCCAGTCTATTCAAGGGGGACACTGAAGCTTTCTTT.

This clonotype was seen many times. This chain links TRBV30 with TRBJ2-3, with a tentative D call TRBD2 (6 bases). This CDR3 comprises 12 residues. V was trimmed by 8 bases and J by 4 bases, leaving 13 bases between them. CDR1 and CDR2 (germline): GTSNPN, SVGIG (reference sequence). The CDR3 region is CAVRRGPDTQYF. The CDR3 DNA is TGTGCCGTTCGGAGGGGCCCAGATACGCAGTATTTT.

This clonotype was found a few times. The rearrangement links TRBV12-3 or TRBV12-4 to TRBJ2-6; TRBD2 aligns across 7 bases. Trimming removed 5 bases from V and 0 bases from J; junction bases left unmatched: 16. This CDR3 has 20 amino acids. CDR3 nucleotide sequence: TGTGCCAGCAGTGCGGGGGTGTTGGACTCATTAAACTCTGGGGCCAACGTCCTGACTTTC. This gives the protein CASSAGVLDSLNSGANVLTF.

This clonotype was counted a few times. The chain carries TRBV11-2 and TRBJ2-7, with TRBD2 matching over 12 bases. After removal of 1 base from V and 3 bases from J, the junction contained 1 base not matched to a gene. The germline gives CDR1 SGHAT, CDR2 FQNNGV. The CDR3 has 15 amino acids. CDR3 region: CASSLVGLAGYEQYF. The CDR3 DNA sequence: TGTGCCAGCAGCTTAGTGGGACTAGCGGGCTACGAGCAGTACTTC.

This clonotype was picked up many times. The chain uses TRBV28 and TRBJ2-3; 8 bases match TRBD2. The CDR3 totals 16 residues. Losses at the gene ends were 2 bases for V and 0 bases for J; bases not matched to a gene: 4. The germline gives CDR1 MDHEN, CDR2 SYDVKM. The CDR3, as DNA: TGTGCCAGCAGTTTAACTAGCGGCCTCAGCACAGATACGCAGTATTTT. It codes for CASSLTSGLSTDTQYF.

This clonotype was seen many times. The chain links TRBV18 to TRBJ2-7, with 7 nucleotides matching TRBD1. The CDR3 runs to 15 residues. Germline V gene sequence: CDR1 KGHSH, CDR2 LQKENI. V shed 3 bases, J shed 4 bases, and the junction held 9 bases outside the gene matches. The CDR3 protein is CASSPERDSVYEQYF. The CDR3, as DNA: TGTGCCAGCTCACCCGAACGGGACAGCGTTTACGAGCAGTACTTC.

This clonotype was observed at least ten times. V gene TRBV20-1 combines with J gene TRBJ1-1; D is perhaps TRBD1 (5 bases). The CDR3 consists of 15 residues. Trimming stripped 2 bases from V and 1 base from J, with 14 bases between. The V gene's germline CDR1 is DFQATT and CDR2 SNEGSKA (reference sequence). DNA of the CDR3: TGCAGTGCTAGACGACAGAATATGGGGAACACTGAAGCTTTCTTT. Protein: CSARRQNMGNTEAFF.

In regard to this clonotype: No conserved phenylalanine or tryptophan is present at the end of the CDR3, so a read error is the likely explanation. The CDR3 region is CASSFRLVLQETQYS. CDR3 in DNA: TGTGCCAGCAGCTTCAGGCTGGTGCTTCAAGAGACCCAGTACTCC. The chain carries TRBV7-3 and TRBJ2-5; D is undetermined. V was shortened by 3 bases and J by 2 bases, with 13 bases between the two germline ends. Germline assignment: CDR1 SGHTA and CDR2 FQGTGA. This CDR3 region has 15 residues.